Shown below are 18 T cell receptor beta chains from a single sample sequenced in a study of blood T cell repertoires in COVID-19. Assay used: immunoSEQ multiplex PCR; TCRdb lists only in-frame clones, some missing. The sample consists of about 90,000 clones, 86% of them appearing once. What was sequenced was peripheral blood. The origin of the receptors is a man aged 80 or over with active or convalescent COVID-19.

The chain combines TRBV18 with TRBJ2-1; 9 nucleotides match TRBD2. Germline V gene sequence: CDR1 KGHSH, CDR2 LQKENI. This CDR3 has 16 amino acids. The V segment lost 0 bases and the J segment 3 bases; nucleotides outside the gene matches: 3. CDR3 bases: TGTGCCAGCTCACCACCGGGCGGGAGGGTCTACAATGAGCAGTTCTTC. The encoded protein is CASSPPGGRVYNEQFF.

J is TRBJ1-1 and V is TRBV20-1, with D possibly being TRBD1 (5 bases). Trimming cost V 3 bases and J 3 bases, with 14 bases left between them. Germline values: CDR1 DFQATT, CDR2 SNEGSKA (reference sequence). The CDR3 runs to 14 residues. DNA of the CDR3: TGCAGTGCTAGTCAAGGGGCGCAATACACTGAAGCTTTCTTT. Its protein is CSASQGAQYTEAFF.

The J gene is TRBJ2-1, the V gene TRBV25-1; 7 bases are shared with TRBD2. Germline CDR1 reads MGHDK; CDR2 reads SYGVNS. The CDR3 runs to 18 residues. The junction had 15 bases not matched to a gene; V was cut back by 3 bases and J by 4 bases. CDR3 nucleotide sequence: TGTGCCAGCAGTGATATCTATGACAAGCGGGGCCCATACAATGAGCAGTTCTTC. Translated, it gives CASSDIYDKRGPYNEQFF. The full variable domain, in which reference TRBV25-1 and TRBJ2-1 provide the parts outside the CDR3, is EADIYQTPRYLVIGTGKKITLECSQTMGHDKMYWYQQDPGMELHLIHYSYGVNSTEKGDLSSESTVSRIRTEHFPLTLESARPSHTSQYLCASSDIYDKRGPYNEQFFGPGTRLTVL.

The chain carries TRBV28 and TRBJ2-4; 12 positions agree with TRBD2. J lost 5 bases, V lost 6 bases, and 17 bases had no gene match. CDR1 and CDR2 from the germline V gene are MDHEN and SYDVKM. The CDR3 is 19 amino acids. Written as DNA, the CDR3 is TGTGCCAGCAGCCCTTCTTGGTTGCGGACTAGCGGGAAGGAAAACATTCAGTACTTC. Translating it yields CASSPSWLRTSGKENIQYF. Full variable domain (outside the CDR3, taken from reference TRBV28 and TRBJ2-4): DVKVTQSSRYLVKRTGEKVFLECVQDMDHENMFWYRQDPGLGLRLIYFSYDVKMKEKGDIPEGYSVSREKKERFSLILESASTNQTSMYLCASSPSWLRTSGKENIQYFGAGTRLSVL.

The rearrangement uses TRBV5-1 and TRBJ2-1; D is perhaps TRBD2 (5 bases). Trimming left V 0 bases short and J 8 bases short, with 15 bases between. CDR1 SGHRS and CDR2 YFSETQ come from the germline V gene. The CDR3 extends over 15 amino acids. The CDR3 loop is CASSLASQDWDEQFF. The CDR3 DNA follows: TGCGCCAGCAGCTTGGCCAGTCAGGACTGGGATGAGCAGTTCTTC.

The CDR3 here is CASSVGARAMTNTGELFF. The CDR3 DNA follows: TGTGCCAGCAGCGTAGGAGCGCGGGCCATGACTAACACCGGGGAGCTGTTTTTT. This rearrangement joins TRBV9 to TRBJ2-2, with D possibly being TRBD2 (5 bases). Trimming cost V 0 bases and J 2 bases, with 17 bases left between them. Germline loops: CDR1 SGDLS, CDR2 YYNGEE. The CDR3 runs 18 residues. The full variable domain, rest sourced from reference TRBV9 and TRBJ2-2, is DSGVTQTPKHLITATGQRVTLRCSPRSGDLSVYWYQQSLDQGLQFLIQYYNGEERAKGNILERFSAQQFPDLHSELNLSSLELGDSALYFCASSVGARAMTNTGELFFGEGSRLTVL.

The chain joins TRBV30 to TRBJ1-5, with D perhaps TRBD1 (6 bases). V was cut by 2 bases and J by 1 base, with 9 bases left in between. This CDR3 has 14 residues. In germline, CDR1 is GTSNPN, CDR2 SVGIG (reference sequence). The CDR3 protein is CAWSWGRSNQPQHF. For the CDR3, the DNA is TGTGCCTGGAGTTGGGGGCGAAGCAATCAGCCCCAGCATTTT.

The DNA of the CDR3 is TGTGCCAGTAGTGGCGGGTTGCTCTACGAGCAGTACTTC. Its translation: CASSGGLLYEQYF. The chain combines TRBV19 with TRBJ2-7; maybe TRBD2 (5 bases). CDR1 LNHDA and CDR2 SQIVND come from the germline V gene (reference sequence). Trimming left V 5 bases short and J 3 bases short, with 11 bases between. The CDR3 consists of 13 residues.

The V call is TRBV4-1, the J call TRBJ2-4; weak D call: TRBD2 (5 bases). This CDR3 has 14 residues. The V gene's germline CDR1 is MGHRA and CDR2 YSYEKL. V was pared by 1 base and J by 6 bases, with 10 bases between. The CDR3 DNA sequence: TGCGCCAGCAGCCAAGCCGATAGCGTAAACATTCAGTACTTC. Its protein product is CASSQADSVNIQYF.

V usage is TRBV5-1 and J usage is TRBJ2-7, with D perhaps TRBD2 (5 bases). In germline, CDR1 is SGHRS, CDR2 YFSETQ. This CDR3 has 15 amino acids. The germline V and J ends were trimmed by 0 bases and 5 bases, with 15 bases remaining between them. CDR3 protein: CASSLGGKRSDEQYF. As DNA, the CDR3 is TGCGCCAGCAGCTTGGGAGGGAAGCGATCAGACGAGCAGTACTTC.

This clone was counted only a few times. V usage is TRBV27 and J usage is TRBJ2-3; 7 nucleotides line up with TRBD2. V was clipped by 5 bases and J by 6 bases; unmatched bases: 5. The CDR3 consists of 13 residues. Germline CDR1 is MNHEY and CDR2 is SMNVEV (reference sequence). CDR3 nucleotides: TGTGCCAGCAGTCCCACTAGCGAGGATACGCAGTATTTT. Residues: CASSPTSEDTQYF.

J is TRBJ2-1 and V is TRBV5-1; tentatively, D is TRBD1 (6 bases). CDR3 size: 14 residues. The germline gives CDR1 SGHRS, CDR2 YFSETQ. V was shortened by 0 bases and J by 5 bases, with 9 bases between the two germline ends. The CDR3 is CASSLGQVNNEQFF. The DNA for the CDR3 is TGCGCCAGCAGCTTGGGACAGGTGAACAATGAGCAGTTCTTC.

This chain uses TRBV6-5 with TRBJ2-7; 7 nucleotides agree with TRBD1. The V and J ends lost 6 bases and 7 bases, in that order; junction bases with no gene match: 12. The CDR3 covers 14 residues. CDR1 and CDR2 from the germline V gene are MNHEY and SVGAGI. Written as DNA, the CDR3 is TGTGCCAGCAGCCCGCGGACAGGTCGGGGTGAGCAGTACTTC. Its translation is CASSPRTGRGEQYF.

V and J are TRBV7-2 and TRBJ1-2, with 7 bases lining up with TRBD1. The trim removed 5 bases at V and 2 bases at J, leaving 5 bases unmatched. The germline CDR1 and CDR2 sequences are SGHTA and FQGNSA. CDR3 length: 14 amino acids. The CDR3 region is CASSKPTGNYGYTF. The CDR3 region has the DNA TGTGCCAGCAGCAAGCCGACAGGGAACTATGGCTACACCTTC.

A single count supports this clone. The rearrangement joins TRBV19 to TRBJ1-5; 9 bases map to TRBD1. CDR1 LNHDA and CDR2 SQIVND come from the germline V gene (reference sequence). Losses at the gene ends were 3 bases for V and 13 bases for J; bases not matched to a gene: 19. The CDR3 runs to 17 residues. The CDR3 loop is CASSMGQGGGWVRSQHF. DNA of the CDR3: TGTGCCAGTAGTATGGGACAGGGAGGTGGTTGGGTGAGGTCTCAGCATTTT.

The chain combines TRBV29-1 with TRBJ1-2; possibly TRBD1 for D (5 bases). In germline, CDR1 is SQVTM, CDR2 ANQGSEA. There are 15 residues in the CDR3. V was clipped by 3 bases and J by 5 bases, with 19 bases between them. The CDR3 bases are TGCAGCGTTGAGGGGCAGGGTTGGCGAGGTTATGGCTACACCTTC. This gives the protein CSVEGQGWRGYGYTF.

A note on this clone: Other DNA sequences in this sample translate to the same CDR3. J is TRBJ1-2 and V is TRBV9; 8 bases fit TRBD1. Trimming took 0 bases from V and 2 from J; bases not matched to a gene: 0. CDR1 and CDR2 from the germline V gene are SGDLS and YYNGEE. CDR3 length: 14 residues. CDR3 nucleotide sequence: TGTGCCAGCAGCGTAGGACAGGGGAACTATGGCTACACCTTC. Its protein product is CASSVGQGNYGYTF.

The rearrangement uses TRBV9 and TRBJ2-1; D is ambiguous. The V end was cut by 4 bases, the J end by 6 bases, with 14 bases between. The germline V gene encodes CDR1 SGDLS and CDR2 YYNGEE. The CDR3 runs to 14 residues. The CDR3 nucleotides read TGTGCCAGCAGCCCGACACGCCCGGCCAATGAGCAGTTCTTC. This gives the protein CASSPTRPANEQFF.